The text below deals with one T cell receptor beta chain. The target antigen is unknown. Recipients were bled about 28 days pretransplant and at posttransplant days 30, 100, 180. Germline CDR1 reads MNHEY; CDR2 reads SMNVEV (reference sequence). The CDR3 is 14 amino acids. Trimming removed 3 bases at V and 6 bases at J, with 14 bases between. The method was immunoSEQ multiplex PCR; TCRdb's version includes in-frame clones alone and lacks a portion of them. The sample shows 5,500 to 8,000 clones, more than 90% of them seen only once. These data originate in a study of T cell clonotyping in hematopoietic cell transplantation. Study-wide results and limits: CD4 and CD8 repertoire contributions could not be separated without sorting. Pathologically expanded recipient clonotypes increased progressively from day 30 to day 180 as diversity fell.

The rearrangement joins TRBV27 to TRBJ1-1, with D perhaps matching TRBD1 (5 bases). This TCR came from a male patient between 40 and 49 years old who had an allogeneic stem cell transplant from a related donor, so the T cells may come from the graft donor. Some clones in this sample may be carry-over from other donors' samples. The input for sequencing was PBMCs, taken 30 days after allogeneic stem cell transplant. The CDR3 here is CASSFAGVTAEAFF. The DNA for the CDR3 is TGTGCCAGCAGTTTTGCGGGGGTGACAGCTGAAGCTTTCTTT.